This T cell receptor beta chain appears in the sequencing data of a study of T cell responses to AZD1222 COVID-19 vaccine. Study results and caveats: Only a handful of AZD1222 recipients were seropositive at baseline. Clonal diversity may have been underestimated, and the donors were mostly white British, with more females than males.

Concerning this clone itself: The antigen remains undetermined.

Between the trimmed V and J ends, which lost 7 bases and 4 bases, there was a span of 16 bases. This CDR3 is built from 14 residues. Germline V gives CDR1 SNHLY, CDR2 FYNNEI. Researchers grouped second doses given at about 4 or about 12 weeks into one pool. Data came from immunoSEQ multiplex PCR; TCRdb stores just in-frame clones and leaves some out. The sample gives around 130,000 clones, around 90% of which show up once; more than 0.95% is in the top ten. The rearrangement links TRBV2 to TRBJ1-2, with D possibly TRBD1 on 6 matching bases. This clonotype was sampled from an adult who received the AZD1222 COVID-19 vaccine. The input for sequencing was peripheral blood, taken 28 days after the second AZD1222 dose. The CDR3 DNA is TGTGCCAGCAACCGGGACAAACATACCTATGGCTACACCTTC. It is translated as CASNRDKHTYGYTF.